The source of this T cell receptor beta chain is a study of beta chain features in type 1 diabetes. Study-wide findings and caveats: Comparison showed that naive, central memory and Treg TCRB repertoires appeared more similar among patients than among healthy donors. Any HLA-type effect on TCRB rearrangement remained unresolved here. TCRB CDR3s were moderately but significantly shorter in Type 1 diabetes patients in all four CD4+ subsets.

Every isolated RNA sample was fully reverse transcribed, so sequencing captured expressed TCRB transcripts. The repertoire was sequenced with immunoSEQ multiplex PCR; TCRdb's copy has only in-frame clones and lacks some. Counted here are 300,000 to 350,000 clones, 13% occurring once; the ten biggest clones make up 0.015%. Germline V gives CDR1 SNHLY, CDR2 FYNNEI. The length of the CDR3 is 15 residues. Germline trimming cut 6 bases from V and 7 bases from J; bases unmatched to any gene: 10. This clone was observed a few times. Its antigen remains unidentified. The sample was naive CD4+ T cells from blood. This rearrangement joins TRBV2 to TRBJ2-5, with 11 bases fitting TRBD2. The sequence came from a woman between 18 and 29 years old with type 1 diabetes. CDR3 DNA sequence: TGTGCCAGCAGGGATAGCGGGAGGGGCCTGGGGACCCAGTACTTC. Its translation is CASRDSGRGLGTQYF. Full variable domain (remainder filled in from reference TRBV2 and TRBJ2-5): EPEVTQTPSHQVTQMGQEVILRCVPISNHLYFYWYRQILGQKVEFLVSFYNNEISEKSEIFDDQFSVERPDGSNFTLKIRSTKLEDSAMYFCASRDSGRGLGTQYFGPGTRLLVL.